This T cell receptor beta chain was recorded in a study of T cell responses to AZD1222 COVID-19 vaccine. TCRdb keeps only in-frame clones here, not all; method: immunoSEQ multiplex PCR. The sample has under 95,000 clones; roughly 88% are singletons. About this clone: Its antigen is undetermined.

Findings and caveats of the study: Vaccine-associated CD4 TCRs spanned spike, dominant at 160-218 and 743-854. The repertoires were collected only after the peak T cell response. Among the donors, most were white British and more were female, and clonal diversity was possibly underestimated.

The CDR3 totals 15 residues. Trimming took 4 bases from V and 7 from J; bases not matched to a gene: 10. Germline CDR1 SGHRS, CDR2 YFSETQ. The chain links TRBV5-1 to TRBJ1-3, with 8 bases fitting TRBD1. Sequencing used peripheral blood, obtained on day 0 of AZD1222 vaccination. The sequence was collected from an adult in good health. The CDR3 loop is CASSRRTGNWNTIYF. The CDR3 nucleotides are TGCGCCAGCAGCCGGCGGACAGGGAACTGGAACACCATATATTTT.